One and the same sample provided the 27 T cell receptor beta chains below, sequenced in a study of brain T cells in children with intractable seizures. Libraries were prepared by immunoSEQ multiplex PCR; TCRdb keeps only in-frame clonotypes and omits some of them. The profile covers 80,000 or so clones, with about 93% appearing a single time and under 2% taken by the ten largest. The sample consisted of peripheral blood, taken at surgery. The origin of the receptors is a boy under two years old with tuberous sclerosis and intractable seizures.

The rearrangement links TRBV19 to TRBJ1-2, with D tentatively TRBD1 (6 bases). V was cut by 11 bases and J by 0 bases, with 19 bases left in between. Germline lookup yields CDR1 LNHDA and CDR2 SQIVND (reference sequence). There are 15 residues in the CDR3. CDR3 sequence (DNA): TGTGCCTCAACGCCGAGGGGGAACCCTAACTATGGCTACACCTTC. This gives the protein CASTPRGNPNYGYTF.

This rearrangement joins TRBV27 to TRBJ1-4, with 7 bases lining up with TRBD1. CDR1 and CDR2 (germline): MNHEY, SMNVEV (reference sequence). V lost 4 bases to trimming and J lost 6 bases; unmatched junction nucleotides: 8. The length of the CDR3 is 15 residues. CDR3: CASSSSRGWDEKLFF. The CDR3 nucleotides are TGTGCCAGCAGTTCCAGCAGGGGGTGGGATGAAAAACTGTTTTTT.

The rearrangement links TRBV14 to TRBJ2-1, with D possibly TRBD2 on 6 matching bases. Germline CDR1 reads SGHDN; CDR2 reads FVKESK. The CDR3 spans 14 residues. Trimming pared 0 bases from V and 13 bases from J, leaving 16 bases between. The CDR3 sequence: CASSQESGGARQFF. The CDR3 region has the DNA TGTGCCAGCAGCCAAGAGTCAGGAGGGGCCAGACAGTTCTTC.

The chain carries TRBV5-4 and TRBJ2-5; 15 bases fit TRBD2. Per germline, CDR1 SGHNT and CDR2 YYREEE (reference sequence). J was trimmed by 2 bases and V by 4 bases; bases with no gene match: 3. This CDR3 has 16 residues. The CDR3: CASSRGLAGGQETQYF. In DNA form, the CDR3 reads TGTGCCAGCAGCCGGGGACTAGCGGGAGGACAAGAGACCCAGTACTTC.

This rearrangement joins TRBV23-1 to TRBJ1-1; tentatively, D is TRBD1 (5 bases). Being an ORF, TRBV23-1 has a function that is uncertain. This CDR3 is built from 19 residues. The ends were cut back, 4 bases at V and 4 bases at J, with 28 bases in the middle. This CDR3 is CASSLRLEGGEIVGTEAFF. Here the CDR3 DNA reads TGCGCCAGCAGTCTAAGGTTGGAGGGAGGGGAGATCGTTGGCACTGAAGCTTTCTTT.

This chain connects TRBV4-1 to TRBJ2-1, with a weak D call TRBD2 (6 bases). The ends were cut back, 2 bases at V and 5 bases at J, with 10 bases in the middle. Germline V gene sequence: CDR1 MGHRA, CDR2 YSYEKL. The CDR3 length is 14 residues. DNA for the CDR3: TGCGCCAGCAGCCAACCGGGACTCGACAATGAGCAGTTCTTC. Translated, it gives CASSQPGLDNEQFF.

J is TRBJ2-6 and V is TRBV2, with no clear D. CDR3 length: 14 amino acids. V dropped 1 base and J dropped 4 bases, with 5 bases sitting between them. CDR1 is SNHLY, CDR2 FYNNEI, per germline. CDR3: CASSEDGGANVLTF. CDR3 DNA: TGTGCCAGCAGTGAAGACGGCGGGGCCAACGTCCTGACTTTC.

This chain links TRBV5-4 with TRBJ2-7; TRBD2 might be the D (6 bases). Germline V gene lookup returns CDR1 SGHNT and CDR2 YYREEE (reference sequence). This CDR3 is 14 amino acids long. V lost 0 bases and J 5 bases, leaving 12 bases between the germline ends. CDR3 in DNA: TGTGCCAGCAGCTTGGGGAGGGGTCTGGACGAGCAGTACTTC. Translation: CASSLGRGLDEQYF.

The chain joins TRBV12-1 to TRBJ2-2; whether TRBD2, the table's D call, matches the DNA was not checked. TRBV12-1 is annotated as a pseudogene. The CDR3 covers 17 residues. CDR3 region: CASLGLPSGGCIGELFF. CDR3 in DNA: TGTGCCAGCTTAGGGCTACCAAGCGGGGGGTGTATCGGGGAGCTGTTTTTT.

V gene TRBV24-1 combines with J gene TRBJ1-5; tentative D call: TRBD1 (6 bases). The germline V and J ends were trimmed by 4 bases and 1 base, with 13 bases remaining between them. CDR1 is KGHDR and CDR2 is SFDVKD in the germline V gene. The CDR3 runs 16 residues. CDR3 residues: CATSDSSRGSNQPQHF. The CDR3 DNA follows: TGTGCCACCAGTGACTCCTCCAGGGGAAGCAATCAGCCCCAGCATTTT.

V and J are TRBV2 and TRBJ1-5; D is ambiguous. This CDR3 comprises 15 residues. With 2 bases removed from V and 1 base from J, the gap between germline ends came to 9 bases. Germline V gene lookup returns CDR1 SNHLY and CDR2 FYNNEI. The CDR3 reads CASSEWPESNQPQHF. Here the CDR3 DNA reads TGTGCCAGCAGTGAATGGCCAGAGAGCAATCAGCCCCAGCATTTT.

This clone occurred once. The rearrangement links TRBV13 to TRBJ1-2; TRBD1 matches 7 bases. The V gene end was trimmed by 5 bases and the J gene end by 8 bases; junction bases not matched to a gene: 20. Germline assignment: CDR1 PRHDT and CDR2 FYEKMQ (reference sequence). The CDR3 consists of 17 residues. The CDR3 region is CASSREIRDSLLQGYTF. The CDR3 coding sequence is TGTGCCAGCAGCCGAGAGATCCGGGACAGCCTACTTCAGGGCTACACCTTC.

The chain is built from TRBV5-6 and TRBJ2-7; D gene unclear. The germline V gene has CDR1 SGHDT and CDR2 YYEEEE. Trimming took off 1 base at V and 1 base at J, with 12 bases between the two ends. This CDR3 is 15 amino acids long. The CDR3 sequence is CASSLTIQVSYEQYF. The CDR3 DNA reads TGTGCCAGCAGCTTGACGATCCAGGTTTCCTACGAGCAGTACTTC.

The chain recombines TRBV7-3 with TRBJ2-3; D may match TRBD1 or TRBD2 (6 bases each). The CDR3 covers 16 residues. The V end lost 5 bases, the J end lost 5 bases, and 20 bases lay between the germline ends. From germline, CDR1 is SGHTA and CDR2 FQGTGA. CDR3 protein: CASSPRPAEGEDTQYF. Written as DNA, the CDR3 is TGTGCCAGCAGCCCCCGTCCAGCGGAGGGGGAAGATACGCAGTATTTT.

This clone has only one observation. V usage is TRBV6-5 and J usage is TRBJ2-7, with 8 bases fitting TRBD1. The CDR3 is 14 amino acids. Germline CDR1 is MNHEY and CDR2 is SVGAGI. V lost 6 bases and J lost 0; bases outside the gene matches: 4. In nucleotides, the CDR3 is TGTGCCAGCAGAAGGACAGGGACCTCCTACGAGCAGTACTTC. This sequence encodes CASRRTGTSYEQYF.

The chain employs TRBV25-1 and TRBJ1-3; D possibly corresponds to TRBD1 (5 bases). Germline-derived CDR1 and CDR2 are MGHDK and SYGVNS. V was shortened by 4 bases and J by 2 bases, with 9 bases between the two germline ends. The CDR3 is 14 residues long. The CDR3 DNA sequence: TGTGCCAGCAGTGGGGGACTGGCTGGAAACACCATATATTTT. Translated: CASSGGLAGNTIYF.

The rearrangement joins TRBV20-1 to TRBJ1-1; D gene uncertain. This CDR3 spans 11 amino acids. V was pared by 3 bases and J by 8 bases, with 10 bases between. CDR1 and CDR2 from the germline V gene are DFQATT and SNEGSKA (reference sequence). This CDR3 is CSASLGEEAFF. For the CDR3, the DNA is TGCAGTGCTAGTTTGGGCGAAGAAGCTTTCTTT.

V gene TRBV5-4 combines with J gene TRBJ1-2; a possible D gene is TRBD1 (6 bases). From germline, CDR1 is SGHNT and CDR2 YYREEE (reference sequence). The CDR3 spans 15 residues. V was clipped by 4 bases and J by 4 bases, with 17 bases between them. CDR3 protein: CASSLQEWTAYGYTF. The CDR3 DNA reads as TGTGCCAGCAGCCTCCAGGAATGGACAGCCTATGGCTACACCTTC.

The rearrangement uses TRBV5-8 and TRBJ2-7, with TRBD2 matching over 12 bases. With V trimmed by 3 bases and J by 6 bases, 7 bases remained unmatched. Germline V CDR1 and CDR2: SGHTS, YDEGEE. This CDR3 region has 15 residues. The CDR3 DNA sequence: TGTGCCAGCAGCTACCTAGCGGGAGGGCCTTTCGAGCAGTACTTC. Its protein product is CASSYLAGGPFEQYF. Full variable domain (missing parts from reference TRBV5-8 and TRBJ2-7): EAGVTQSPTHLIKTRGQQATLRCSPISGHTSVYWYQQALGLGLQFLLWYDEGEERNRGNFPPRFSGRQFPNYSSELNVNALELEDSALYLCASSYLAGGPFEQYFGPGTRLTVT.

This clone was seen more than once but under ten times. The rearrangement links TRBV28 to TRBJ1-2, with D uncertain. Trimming cost V 2 bases and J 1 base, with 5 bases left between them. The CDR3 covers 13 residues. CDR1 is MDHEN and CDR2 is SYDVKM in the germline V gene. This CDR3 is CASSLTLNYGYTF. The DNA of the CDR3 is TGTGCCAGCAGTTTAACCCTTAACTATGGCTACACCTTC.

The chain joins TRBV18 to TRBJ2-7; D is unresolved. CDR3 length: 16 residues. Germline lookup yields CDR1 KGHSH and CDR2 LQKENI. The V end lost 6 bases, the J end lost 0 bases, and 18 bases lay between the germline ends. The DNA of the CDR3 is TGTGCCAGCTCCCCAATTGCCAGTCTGACCTCCTACGAGCAGTACTTC. Its protein product is CASSPIASLTSYEQYF.

The gene calls are TRBV9 and TRBJ2-3; perhaps TRBD2 as D (5 bases). CDR1 is SGDLS, CDR2 YYNGEE, per germline. Trimming took 5 bases from V and 3 from J, leaving 10 bases between them. The CDR3 is 13 residues long. The CDR3 sequence: CASSNTRTDTQYF. Written as DNA, the CDR3 is TGTGCCAGCAGTAACACTAGGACAGATACGCAGTATTTT.

The chain uses TRBV7-3 and TRBJ2-3; a possible D gene is TRBD2 (6 bases). Trimming stripped 2 bases from V and 1 base from J, with 10 bases between. The CDR3 covers 15 residues. Germline V CDR1 and CDR2: SGHTA, FQGTGA. The CDR3 DNA reads TGTGCCAGCAGCTTAGGCCTAGCGCGCACAGATACGCAGTATTTT. This gives the protein CASSLGLARTDTQYF. Supplemented by reference TRBV7-3 and TRBJ2-3, the full variable domain reads GAGVSQTPSNKVTEKGKYVELRCDPISGHTALYWYRQSLGQGPEFLIYFQGTGAADDSGLPNDRFFAVRPEGSVSTLKIQRTERGDSAVYLCASSLGLARTDTQYFGPGTRLTVL.

This clone was found once. The chain recombines TRBV3-1 (or the pseudogene TRBV3-2) with TRBJ1-3; D remains unclear. Germline V gives CDR1 LGHDT, CDR2 YNNKEL (reference sequence). V was trimmed by 1 base and J by 1 base, leaving 8 bases between them. This CDR3 is 15 amino acids long. The CDR3: CASSQGPGSGNTIYF. The CDR3, as DNA: TGTGCCAGCAGCCAAGGGCCCGGGTCTGGAAACACCATATATTTT.

The chain joins TRBV6-5 to TRBJ2-2; no clear D. The CDR3 covers 11 residues. Germline V gene lookup returns CDR1 MNHEY and CDR2 SVGAGI. V gave up 11 bases and J gave up 7 bases, with 11 bases separating them. CDR3 sequence: CAGWAVGELFF. The CDR3 DNA reads as TGTGCCGGCTGGGCAGTCGGGGAGCTGTTTTTT.

This chain connects TRBV6-5 to TRBJ1-1, with TRBD1 matching 7 bases. CDR3 length: 13 residues. Looked up from germline, CDR1 is MNHEY and CDR2 is SVGAGI. V shed 8 bases, J shed 5 bases, and the junction held 8 bases outside the gene matches. CDR3 amino acids: CASFLYRGTEAFF. DNA for the CDR3: TGTGCCAGCTTTTTATACAGGGGAACTGAAGCTTTCTTT.

This sequence joins TRBV15 and TRBJ2-1; maybe TRBD2 (7 bases). CDR1 and CDR2 (germline): LNHNV, YYDKDF (reference sequence). This CDR3 is 17 amino acids long. Trimming left V 0 bases short and J 5 bases short, with 17 bases between. The CDR3 nucleotides are TGTGCCACCAGCAGAGAACATATGGGGGGGCCTAACAATGAGCAGTTCTTC. It translates to CATSREHMGGPNNEQFF.